This entry lists 19 T cell receptor beta chains sequenced from one sample in a study of glioma-infiltrating T cells after dendritic cell vaccination. Data came from immunoSEQ multiplex PCR; TCRdb stores just in-frame clones and leaves some out. The sample carries 35,000 to 40,000 clones, 70% to 85% recorded once. The source was blood, collected before dendritic cell vaccination. These receptors all stem from a human donor with glioblastoma.

The chain couples TRBV11-2 to TRBJ2-7; 7 nucleotides line up with TRBD1. The ends lost 1 base at V and 3 bases at J; junction bases unmatched: 6. The length of the CDR3 is 15 residues. Germline-derived CDR1 and CDR2 are SGHAT and FQNNGV. The CDR3 DNA reads TGTGCCAGCAGCTTAGCGCTGGGGACAGACTACGAGCAGTACTTC. Translation: CASSLALGTDYEQYF.

This sequence joins TRBV9 and TRBJ2-3; 10 nucleotides agree with TRBD2. This CDR3 is 16 amino acids long. V lost 4 bases and J lost 2; bases outside the gene matches: 7. The germline CDR1 and CDR2 sequences are SGDLS and YYNGEE. The CDR3 nucleotides are TGTGCCAGCAGCTTCCCTAGCGGGGGACCCACAGATACGCAGTATTTT. The encoded protein is CASSFPSGGPTDTQYF. The variable domain in full, completed from reference TRBV9 and TRBJ2-3, reads DSGVTQTPKHLITATGQRVTLRCSPRSGDLSVYWYQQSLDQGLQFLIQYYNGEERAKGNILERFSAQQFPDLHSELNLSSLELGDSALYFCASSFPSGGPTDTQYFGPGTRLTVL.

The chain joins TRBV9 to TRBJ2-1; D is unclear. The ends were cut back, 0 bases at V and 9 bases at J, with 13 bases in the middle. The CDR3 length is 14 residues. Germline values: CDR1 SGDLS, CDR2 YYNGEE. Here the CDR3 DNA reads TGTGCCAGCAGCGTAGGTCAACCCTCCAGTGAGCAGTTCTTC. Its translation is CASSVGQPSSEQFF.

The chain recombines TRBV7-8 with TRBJ2-5; TRBD1 agrees at 11 bases. V shed 6 bases and J 4 bases; nucleotides not matched to a gene: 4. Germline CDR1 is SGHVS and CDR2 is FQNEAQ. This CDR3 comprises 14 residues. This CDR3 is CASSPGQGGETQYF. CDR3 in DNA: TGTGCCAGCAGTCCGGGACAGGGGGGAGAGACCCAGTACTTC.

In its sample, this clone was seen a few times. J is TRBJ1-2 and V is TRBV9; maybe TRBD1 (5 bases). CDR1 is SGDLS, CDR2 YYNGEE, per germline. The CDR3 has 16 amino acids. V dropped 1 base and J dropped 14 bases, with 27 bases sitting between them. The CDR3 here is CASSVSGDSVSGAKTF. CDR3 sequence (DNA): TGTGCCAGCAGCGTATCTGGGGACTCCGTTTCGGGAGCTAAGACCTTC.

This clone was seen only once. The chain is built from TRBV4-1 and TRBJ2-7; 8 bases agree with TRBD1. The CDR3 length is 15 residues. The junction had 6 bases not matched to a gene; V was cut back by 0 bases and J by 5 bases. Germline CDR1 and CDR2: MGHRA and YSYEKL. CDR3 loop: CASSQENRGTNEQYF. Written as DNA, the CDR3 is TGCGCCAGCAGCCAAGAGAACAGGGGGACGAACGAGCAGTACTTC.

V gene TRBV19 combines with J gene TRBJ1-2; D is perhaps TRBD1 (5 bases). The CDR3 totals 13 residues. V lost 2 bases and J 7 bases, leaving 11 bases between the germline ends. Germline V gene lookup returns CDR1 LNHDA and CDR2 SQIVND (reference sequence). CDR3 DNA sequence: TGTGCCAGTAGTATATACCCGGACACTGGCTACACCTTC. This gives the protein CASSIYPDTGYTF. Complete variable domain (other parts from reference TRBV19 and TRBJ1-2): DGGITQSPKYLFRKEGQNVTLSCEQNLNHDAMYWYRQDPGQGLRLIYYSQIVNDFQKGDIAEGYSVSREKKESFPLTVTSAQKNPTAFYLCASSIYPDTGYTFGSGTRLTVV.

The chain carries TRBV19 and TRBJ2-7; TRBD2 matches at 9 bases. After removal of 6 bases from V and 1 base from J, the junction contained 10 bases not matched to a gene. CDR1 LNHDA and CDR2 SQIVND come from the germline V gene (reference sequence). The CDR3 has 16 residues. The chain's CDR3 is CASSPSGGPTSYEQYF. The CDR3 region has the DNA TGTGCCAGTAGCCCCAGCGGGGGGCCTACTTCCTACGAGCAGTACTTC.

This rearrangement joins TRBV5-8 to TRBJ2-1; the D gene is possibly TRBD1 (6 bases). CDR1 is SGHTS, CDR2 YDEGEE, per germline. This CDR3 is built from 15 residues. The V end was cut by 0 bases, the J end by 4 bases, with 11 bases between. The CDR3, as DNA: TGTGCCAGCAGCTTGGCGCGACAGGTATACAATGAGCAGTTCTTC. Translated, it gives CASSLARQVYNEQFF.

The V call is TRBV5-4, the J call TRBJ2-7; maybe TRBD2 (6 bases). This CDR3 comprises 15 residues. With 2 bases removed from V and 6 bases from J, the gap between germline ends came to 18 bases. Looked up from germline, CDR1 is SGHNT and CDR2 is YYREEE (reference sequence). Written as DNA, the CDR3 is TGTGCCAGCAGCTTAGCACCGAAGGGAGGTAGCGAGCAGTACTTC. It encodes CASSLAPKGGSEQYF.

The chain is built from TRBV18 and TRBJ1-2, with D hard to call. The V end was cut by 3 bases, the J end by 0 bases, with 8 bases between. The CDR3 spans 14 residues. In germline, CDR1 is KGHSH, CDR2 LQKENI. In DNA, the CDR3 is TGTGCCAGCTCACCGGCCAATACTAACTATGGCTACACCTTC. This gives the protein CASSPANTNYGYTF.

The chain combines TRBV7-9 with TRBJ2-7; 9 nucleotides agree with TRBD2. The trim removed 0 bases at V and 3 bases at J, leaving 3 bases unmatched. CDR1 is SEHNR, CDR2 FQNEAQ, per germline (reference sequence). This CDR3 spans 15 amino acids. The DNA of the CDR3 is TGTGCCAGCAGCTTAGCGGGACTAGCAGGCTACGAGCAGTACTTC. Translation gives CASSLAGLAGYEQYF.

This clone was counted only a few times. This chain joins TRBV7-9 and TRBJ1-1; D call uncertain. The CDR3 loop spans 12 amino acids. Trimming took off 8 bases at V and 3 bases at J, with 10 bases between the two ends. The germline CDR1 and CDR2 sequences are SEHNR and FQNEAQ (reference sequence). CDR3 DNA: TGTGCCAGCGCCTCGGGGTACACTGAAGCTTTCTTT. This gives the protein CASASGYTEAFF.

V usage is TRBV11-3 and J usage is TRBJ1-3; D is possibly TRBD1 (5 bases). The V end was cut by 1 base, the J end by 3 bases, with 10 bases between. The CDR3 loop spans 15 amino acids. Germline CDR1 and CDR2: SGHNT and YENEEA. CDR3 sequence reads: CASSLVGRDGNTIYF. CDR3 in DNA: TGTGCCAGCAGCTTAGTGGGCAGGGATGGAAACACCATATATTTT. Filled out from reference TRBV11-3 and TRBJ1-3, the complete variable domain reads EAGVVQSPRYKIIEKKQPVAFWCNPISGHNTLYWYLQNLGQGPELLIRYENEEAVDDSQLPKDRFSAERLKGVDSTLKIQPAELGDSAVYLCASSLVGRDGNTIYFGEGSWLTVV.

The rearrangement joins TRBV7-6 to TRBJ2-2; D is possibly TRBD2 (5 bases). The length of the CDR3 is 15 residues. Germline CDR1 SGHVS, CDR2 FNYEAQ. V lost 5 bases, J lost 7 bases, and 17 bases lay in between. The CDR3 loop is CASSPFTRAGGELFF. The CDR3 DNA reads as TGTGCCAGCAGCCCATTTACTCGGGCGGGCGGGGAGCTGTTTTTT.

The chain has TRBV9 and TRBJ2-2; a possible D gene is TRBD1 (6 bases). The CDR3 loop spans 15 amino acids. Trimming removed 1 base at V and 3 bases at J, with 10 bases between. Germline V CDR1 and CDR2: SGDLS, YYNGEE. CDR3 region: CASSVNTGYTGELFF. CDR3 coding DNA: TGTGCCAGCAGCGTAAATACAGGGTACACCGGGGAGCTGTTTTTT.

This chain links TRBV23-1 with TRBJ2-7, with D maybe TRBD2 (5 bases). TRBV23-1 is sorted into the ORF group, with uncertain function. V was shortened by 0 bases and J by 7 bases, with 13 bases between the two germline ends. CDR3 size: 14 residues. The CDR3 region has the DNA TGCGCCAGCAGTCAATCGAGGGCCTCGGAAGAGCAGTACTTC. Amino acids: CASSQSRASEEQYF.

For this clone: Relative to the germline gene, one junction end is altered; a read error may explain this. The sample holds other DNA sequences that translate to the same CDR3. The V call is TRBV28, the J call TRBJ1-5; the D gene is possibly TRBD1 (5 bases). CDR3 length: 13 amino acids. Germline V gene lookup returns CDR1 MDHEN and CDR2 SYDVKM. This CDR3 reads CASGRGANQPQHF. Here the CDR3 DNA reads TGCGCCAGCGGGAGGGGTGCCAATCAGCCCCAGCATTTT.

This sequence joins TRBV25-1 and TRBJ2-7, with D possibly being TRBD2 (5 bases). Germline CDR1 reads MGHDK; CDR2 reads SYGVNS. The CDR3 consists of 15 residues. V was cut by 8 bases and J by 0 bases, with 17 bases left in between. The CDR3 reads CASRDGLVSSYEQYF. For the CDR3, the DNA is TGTGCCAGCCGGGATGGCCTAGTGAGCTCCTACGAGCAGTACTTC.